This entry lists 27 T cell receptor beta chains sequenced from one sample in a study of blood T cell repertoires in COVID-19. The table came from immunoSEQ multiplex PCR; TCRdb's copy has only in-frame clones and leaves some out. The repertoire has fewer than 200,000 clones, approximately 82% of them found once; the top ten carry about 4%. Sequencing input: PBMCs or T cells enriched from blood (not recorded which). All receptors derive from a woman aged 50 to 60 in a cohort exposed to, infected with or recovered from COVID-19 (not recorded which).

The chain carries TRBV10-3 and TRBJ1-4; 7 nucleotides agree with TRBD1. The CDR3 totals 13 residues. Germline V CDR1 and CDR2: ENHRY, SYGVKD. J gave up 0 bases and V 10 bases, and 2 bases lay outside the gene matches. DNA for the CDR3: TGTGCCACCACAGGGGCAACTAATGAAAAACTGTTTTTT. Its translation is CATTGATNEKLFF.

The chain combines TRBV15 with TRBJ2-3, with TRBD2 matching 12 bases. The trim removed 2 bases at V and 3 bases at J, leaving 12 bases unmatched. The CDR3 extends over 19 amino acids. Germline loops: CDR1 LNHNV, CDR2 YYDKDF (reference sequence). The CDR3 DNA reads as TGTGCCACCAGCAGATCTACCAGGAGACTAGCGGGGGAGACAGATACGCAGTATTTT. This encodes CATSRSTRRLAGETDTQYF.

The gene calls are TRBV18 and TRBJ2-3; tentatively, D is TRBD2 (6 bases). Germline assignment: CDR1 KGHSH and CDR2 LQKENI. Trimming removed 2 bases from V and 0 bases from J, with 9 bases in between. The CDR3 runs to 15 residues. The CDR3 DNA sequence: TGTGCCAGCTCACCAGGGAGCGGGAGCACAGATACGCAGTATTTT. It codes for CASSPGSGSTDTQYF.

The genes are TRBV6-1 and TRBJ1-5, with TRBD1 matching over 9 bases. Per the germline V gene, CDR1 is MNHNS and CDR2 is SASEGT. The CDR3 is 16 amino acids. V trimming: 1 base; J trimming: 4 bases; junction bases outside the gene matches: 5. Here the CDR3 reads CASSEVGTGPNQPQHF. The CDR3 coding sequence is TGTGCCAGCAGTGAAGTTGGGACAGGGCCGAATCAGCCCCAGCATTTT.

This chain connects TRBV6-5 to TRBJ1-6; tentative D call: TRBD1 (5 bases). This CDR3 region has 15 residues. The V end lost 5 bases, the J end lost 8 bases, and 16 bases lay between the germline ends. CDR1 and CDR2 from the germline V gene are MNHEY and SVGAGI. In nucleotides, the CDR3 is TGTGCCAGCAGTCCACGGACAAGGGAGGATTCACCCCTCCACTTT. It is translated as CASSPRTREDSPLHF.

This rearrangement joins TRBV25-1 to TRBJ2-4; tentatively, D is TRBD2 (5 bases). Deletions cut 3 bases from V and 0 bases from J, with 9 bases between. Germline V gives CDR1 MGHDK, CDR2 SYGVNS. The CDR3 consists of 15 residues. As DNA, the CDR3 is TGTGCCAGCAGTGAGACTAAGCTAGCCAAAAACATTCAGTACTTC. This encodes CASSETKLAKNIQYF.

The J gene is TRBJ1-2, the V gene TRBV27; no definite D call. The germline CDR1 and CDR2 sequences are MNHEY and SMNVEV (reference sequence). The ends were cut back, 2 bases at V and 4 bases at J, with 14 bases in the middle. The CDR3 runs to 15 residues. In DNA form, the CDR3 reads TGTGCCAGCAGTTTAATCGGAGGGTCTGGCTATGGCTACACCTTC. This gives the protein CASSLIGGSGYGYTF.

This clone was seen a single time. The rearrangement links TRBV15 to TRBJ1-4; tentatively, D is TRBD1 (5 bases). Germline V gives CDR1 LNHNV, CDR2 YYDKDF (reference sequence). This CDR3 spans 15 amino acids. Trimming left V 4 bases short and J 4 bases short, with 13 bases between. The CDR3 spells CATSNRTSYNEKLFF. CDR3 nucleotide sequence: TGTGCCACCAGCAACCGGACAAGCTATAATGAAAAACTGTTTTTT. The variable domain in full, completed from reference TRBV15 and TRBJ1-4, reads DAMVIQNPRYQVTQFGKPVTLSCSQTLNHNVMYWYQQKSSQAPKLLFHYYDKDFNNEADTPDNFQSRRPNTSFCFLDIRSPGLGDTAMYLCATSNRTSYNEKLFFGSGTQLSVL.

V gene TRBV7-9 combines with J gene TRBJ2-7; the match to TRBD1 covers 12 bases. The V gene end was trimmed by 2 bases and the J gene end by 1 base; junction bases not matched to a gene: 3. CDR1 and CDR2 from the germline V gene are SEHNR and FQNEAQ (reference sequence). This CDR3 contains 16 residues. CDR3 nucleotides: TGTGCCAGCAGCTTACCGGGACAGGGGGCTTCCTACGAGCAGTACTTC. Translating gives CASSLPGQGASYEQYF.

To note about this clone: Additional DNA sequences in this sample encode the identical CDR3. This chain joins TRBV6-5 and TRBJ2-7; possible D gene TRBD1, 6 bases. The CDR3 has 13 amino acids. The V gene's germline CDR1 is MNHEY and CDR2 SVGAGI. V was shortened by 10 bases and J by 3 bases, with 16 bases between the two germline ends. CDR3 amino acids: CATQPGQNYEQYF. The CDR3 coding sequence is TGTGCCACCCAGCCGGGACAAAACTACGAGCAGTACTTC.

The V and J genes are TRBV10-3 and TRBJ2-3; 16 bases fit TRBD2. Germline lookup yields CDR1 ENHRY and CDR2 SYGVKD. Unmatched junction bases numbered 6, after V lost 4 bases and J lost 5 bases. The CDR3 contains 17 residues. For the CDR3, the DNA is TGTGCCATCAGTGCGGGACTAGCGGGGGGGGTCAAAGATACGCAGTATTTT. It encodes CAISAGLAGGVKDTQYF.

The gene calls are TRBV28 and TRBJ2-2, with TRBD1 identical over 7 bases. This CDR3 comprises 15 residues. Trimming cost V 6 bases and J 6 bases; bases outside gene matches: 10. Per germline, CDR1 MDHEN and CDR2 SYDVKM. This chain's CDR3 is CASSGNRGRPGELFF. The CDR3 DNA is TGTGCCAGCAGCGGAAACAGGGGTCGGCCCGGGGAGCTGTTTTTT.

The chain joins TRBV19 to TRBJ2-2; weak D call: TRBD2 (5 bases). V shed 1 base and J shed 3 bases, with 9 bases lying between them. Germline assignment: CDR1 LNHDA and CDR2 SQIVND (reference sequence). This CDR3 is 15 amino acids long. This CDR3 is CASSIGSRDTGELFF. The CDR3, as DNA: TGTGCCAGTAGTATAGGCTCGAGGGACACCGGGGAGCTGTTTTTT.

This rearrangement joins TRBV5-4 to TRBJ1-4; D call uncertain. V was trimmed by 4 bases and J by 6 bases, leaving 13 bases between them. This CDR3 comprises 14 residues. Germline CDR1 is SGHNT and CDR2 is YYREEE (reference sequence). The CDR3 coding sequence is TGTGCCAGCAGCCCCCTCCCCCAGGATGAAAAACTGTTTTTT. Its translation: CASSPLPQDEKLFF.

The rearrangement links TRBV15 to TRBJ2-7; D not resolved. The CDR3 runs to 12 residues. V lost 0 bases and J lost 7, with 7 bases in between. Germline CDR1 and CDR2: LNHNV and YYDKDF (reference sequence). CDR3 residues: CATSRELEEQYF. Here the CDR3 DNA reads TGTGCCACCAGCAGAGAGCTCGAGGAGCAGTACTTC.

This chain links TRBV7-8 with TRBJ2-1, with TRBD2 matching over 8 bases. The CDR3 extends over 15 amino acids. Trimming at V came to 1 base and at J to 5 bases, leaving 4 bases not matched to a gene. Germline values: CDR1 SGHVS, CDR2 FQNEAQ. The CDR3: CASSLVAGIHNEQFF. In DNA form, the CDR3 reads TGTGCCAGCAGCTTAGTAGCGGGGATACACAATGAGCAGTTCTTC.

A single count supports this clone. V usage is TRBV30 and J usage is TRBJ1-3; D perhaps matches TRBD1 (5 bases). The CDR3 extends over 14 amino acids. Germline assignment: CDR1 GTSNPN and CDR2 SVGIG (reference sequence). Trimming took off 4 bases at V and 0 bases at J, with 10 bases between the two ends. This CDR3 reads CAWNTGSSGNTIYF. The CDR3 DNA reads TGTGCCTGGAATACAGGCAGCTCTGGAAACACCATATATTTT.

The chain couples TRBV5-1 to TRBJ2-5, with 7 bases matching TRBD2. CDR1 and CDR2 from the germline V gene are SGHRS and YFSETQ. V was clipped by 9 bases and J by 0 bases; unmatched bases: 14. CDR3 length: 16 amino acids. The CDR3 here is CATYRGEGQYQETQYF. The CDR3 DNA sequence: TGCGCCACCTACCGGGGGGAGGGCCAGTACCAAGAGACCCAGTACTTC.

The CDR3 loop is CASSTNRGLYYGYTF. CDR3 nucleotides: TGTGCCAGCAGCACCAACAGGGGGCTCTACTATGGCTACACCTTC. This rearrangement joins TRBV7-9 to TRBJ1-2; 9 nucleotides align to TRBD1. The CDR3 runs to 15 residues. Trimming cost V 5 bases and J 3 bases; bases outside gene matches: 7. CDR1 is SEHNR, CDR2 FQNEAQ, per germline (reference sequence).

This clone was recorded once. This chain connects TRBV5-1 to TRBJ1-4; 7 bases map to TRBD1. This CDR3 contains 14 residues. Germline loops: CDR1 SGHRS, CDR2 YFSETQ. V trimming: 5 bases; J trimming: 4 bases; junction bases outside the gene matches: 5. CDR3 in amino acids: CASRLQGVNEKLFF. For the CDR3, the DNA is TGCGCCAGCAGACTCCAGGGGGTTAATGAAAAACTGTTTTTT.

The chain recombines TRBV18 with TRBJ2-5; 8 bases line up with TRBD1. The CDR3 has 13 residues. J lost 3 bases, V lost 8 bases, and 5 bases had no gene match. Germline loops: CDR1 KGHSH, CDR2 LQKENI. CDR3 coding DNA: TGTGCCAGCCGACAGGGGTCCGAAGAGACCCAGTACTTC. Protein product: CASRQGSEETQYF.

V is TRBV3-1 (or the pseudogene TRBV3-2) and J is TRBJ2-4; 10 bases fit TRBD2. Germline CDR1 and CDR2: LGHDT and YNNKEL (reference sequence). This CDR3 spans 17 amino acids. V dropped 4 bases and J dropped 0; count of bases not matched to a gene: 6. The CDR3 nucleotides are TGTGCCAGCAGCCCTCCCACTAGCGGGGTAGCCAAAAACATTCAGTACTTC. This encodes CASSPPTSGVAKNIQYF.

V usage is TRBV2 and J usage is TRBJ1-3, with D unclear. This CDR3 is built from 14 residues. CDR1 is SNHLY, CDR2 FYNNEI, per germline. Between the trimmed V and J ends, which lost 7 bases and 0 bases, there was a span of 10 bases. This CDR3 is CASKFQASGNTIYF. CDR3 sequence (DNA): TGTGCCAGCAAATTCCAGGCCTCTGGAAACACCATATATTTT.

This clone showed up just once. CDR3 DNA: TGTGCCAGCTCCTCAGCCGCGTCAGGATTGAACACTGAAGCTTTCTTT. Its protein product is CASSSAASGLNTEAFF. The gene calls are TRBV7-9 and TRBJ1-1; the D is unclear. CDR3 length equals 16 residues. The germline gives CDR1 SEHNR, CDR2 FQNEAQ (reference sequence). The V end was cut by 8 bases, the J end by 0 bases, with 19 bases between.

The chain employs TRBV7-3 and TRBJ2-1; TRBD1 matches 8 bases. V trimming: 3 bases; J trimming: 0 bases; junction bases outside the gene matches: 7. There are 17 residues in the CDR3. Germline values: CDR1 SGHTA, CDR2 FQGTGA. The CDR3 bases are TGTGCCAGCAGCTTGGCAGGGGGCTCCTACTCCTACAATGAGCAGTTCTTC. Encoded protein: CASSLAGGSYSYNEQFF.

This chain links TRBV6-1 with TRBJ1-3; no definite D call. The germline CDR1 and CDR2 sequences are MNHNS and SASEGT. Trimming removed 3 bases at V and 3 bases at J, with 6 bases between. The CDR3 length is 13 residues. Here the CDR3 reads CASSDQLGNTIYF. The CDR3 DNA reads TGTGCCAGCAGTGACCAACTTGGAAACACCATATATTTT.

As DNA, the CDR3 is TGTGCCAGCAGCACATCGGGGGAATTATATAATTCACCCCTCCACTTT. It encodes CASSTSGELYNSPLHF. This chain joins TRBV5-6 and TRBJ1-6, with D perhaps TRBD1 (5 bases). Germline lookup yields CDR1 SGHDT and CDR2 YYEEEE. Trimming took 4 bases from V and 4 from J, leaving 15 bases between them. CDR3 size: 16 residues.